This T cell receptor beta chain is drawn from a study of cytomegalovirus exposure and HLA in healthy donors. As for the study in general: Earlier findings included over 90 million unique TCR beta sequences obtained from 150 million to 200 million T cells.

Germline trimming cut 5 bases from V and 1 base from J; bases unmatched to any gene: 8. Germline values: CDR1 SGHRS, CDR2 YFSETQ. CDR3 length: 15 amino acids. Findings and caveats of the study: A later analysis reportedly found that, within productive TCRs, an Asian-associated ancestry cluster had fewer N-insertions than the mean observed across the roughly 700 donors.

A remark on this clone: What it recognizes is unknown.

The study ran its PCR with 60 Vbeta and 13 Jbeta primers. Sequencing used immunoSEQ multiplex PCR; TCRdb keeps in-frame clones, though not all of them. The repertoire holds around 150,000 clones, with 80% as singletons. The chain recombines TRBV5-1 with TRBJ1-2, with 7 bases identical to TRBD1. The sample consisted of PBMCs. The TCR was taken from a man aged 25-45 years in good health and CMV-seronegative. Here the CDR3 reads CASSLGQEINYGYTF. The CDR3 region has the DNA TGCGCCAGCAGTCTCGGACAGGAGATTAACTATGGCTACACCTTC.